The clone carrying this T cell receptor beta chain has more than one count but fewer than ten. Its target is not known. The data belong to a study of identical twins. General study results and limits: Excess low generation probability was seen in twin-shared out-of-frame alpha sequences.

The trim removed 4 bases at V and 1 base at J, leaving 7 bases unmatched. This CDR3 comprises 15 residues. Looked up from germline, CDR1 is SGDLS and CDR2 is YYNGEE. TCRdb ran MiXCR on the 5' RACE reads and lists one entry per CDR3 protein. Of about 200,000 distinct CDR3 sequences listed, around 9.6% were seen once; the top ten hold 4% to 6%. This chain joins TRBV9 and TRBJ1-2; the match to TRBD1 covers 7 bases. This sequence was found in a woman younger than 35 in good health. Sequences were obtained from memory (CD45RO+) T cells sorted from blood. The CDR3 DNA reads as TGTGCCAGCAGCCCCCGGGACAGAATTAACTATGGCTACACCTTC. Its translation is CASSPRDRINYGYTF.